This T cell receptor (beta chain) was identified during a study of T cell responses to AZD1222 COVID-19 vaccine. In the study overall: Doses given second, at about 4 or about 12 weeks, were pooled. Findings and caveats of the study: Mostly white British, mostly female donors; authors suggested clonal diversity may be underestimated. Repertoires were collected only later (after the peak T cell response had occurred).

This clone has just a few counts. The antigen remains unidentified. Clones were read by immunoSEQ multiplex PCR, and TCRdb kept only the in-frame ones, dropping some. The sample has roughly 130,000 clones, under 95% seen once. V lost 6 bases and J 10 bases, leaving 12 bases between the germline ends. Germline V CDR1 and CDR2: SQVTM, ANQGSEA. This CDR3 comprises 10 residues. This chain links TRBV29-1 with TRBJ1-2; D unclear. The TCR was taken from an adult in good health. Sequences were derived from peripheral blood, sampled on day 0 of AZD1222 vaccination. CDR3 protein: CSVTRWDYTF. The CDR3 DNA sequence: TGCAGCGTGACCCGGTGGGACTACACCTTC.